This T cell receptor beta chain came from a study of persistence of HIV-infected CD4 T cells. Notes on this clone: Antigen unknown.

The stimulus was an HIV-1 Gag 15-mer peptide pool, 0.9 to 1 ug/peptide/mL. Sorting of responding CD4+ T cells relied on upregulated CD40 ligand together with CD69. The immunoSEQ assay was version 4, run in survey mode. Repertoires were generated with immunoSEQ multiplex PCR, while TCRdb's copy carries only in-frame clones and drops some. This table holds about 13,000 clones, 66% found once. The CDR3 runs to 17 residues. Germline V gene lookup returns CDR1 SGHTA and CDR2 FQGNSA. V lost 0 bases and J lost 2; bases outside the gene matches: 6. Sequenced material: CD4+ T cells sorted from PBMCs after approximately 19-hour stimulation, taken from a patient who received antiretroviral therapy. The rearrangement joins TRBV7-2 to TRBJ2-2, with 7 positions matching TRBD1. This receptor was taken from an adult man with HIV who was CMV-seropositive. The CDR3 DNA sequence: TGTGCCAGCAGCTTAGCGAGGGGGCGGTATAACACCGGGGAGCTGTTTTTT. This sequence encodes CASSLARGRYNTGELFF.